A selection of T cell receptor beta chains follows, all from one sample in a study of blood T cell repertoires in COVID-19. TCRdb's table, derived via immunoSEQ multiplex PCR, lists solely in-frame clones and lacks some. The repertoire has 250,000 to 350,000 clones, around nine tenths of them found once; the top ten carry roughly 1.1%. The source material was PBMCs or T cells enriched from blood (not recorded which). These receptors all come from a woman aged 25 to 39 who had recovered from COVID-19. Both conserved end residues are part of each CDR3. Fields, in order: J gene, D gene, CDR3 length, clone size, V gene, CDR3 DNA, CDR3 protein. D genes are given only for firm matches. Size is stated for part of the rows, as once, few or many counts, or as a class when the clone is expanded.

TRBJ2-1 NA 15 NA TRBV12-5 TGTGCTAGTGGCTCCTGGGTGACTACAATGAGCGAGCAGTTCTTC CASGSWVTTMSEQFF
TRBJ2-1 TRBD2 18 once TRBV2 TGTGCCAGCGGAGGAGCCCGAACTAGCGGGAGGGTAGTGGATGAGCAGTTCTTC CASGGARTSGRVVDEQFF
TRBJ2-7 TRBD2 15 NA TRBV28 TGTGCCAGCAGTCTAGCGGGAGCGGAATCCTACGAGCAGTACTTC CASSLAGAESYEQYF
TRBJ1-6 TRBD1 15 NA TRBV18 TGTGCCAGCTCACCAGAAGGACAGGCTAATTCACCCCTCCACTTT CASSPEGQANSPLHF
TRBJ2-7 TRBD1 16 once TRBV19 TGTGCCAGTAGTATAGTTCACTCCGGGACAGGGGACGAGCAGTACTTC CASSIVHSGTGDEQYF
TRBJ2-1 NA 15 NA TRBV7-9 TGTGCCAGCAGCTTAGAAGCGGATACTACAAATGAGCAGTTCTTC CASSLEADTTNEQFF
TRBJ2-7 TRBD2 13 once TRBV7-7 TGTGCTAGCAGCCCCTGGGGGGGGGACGAGCAGTACTTC CASSPWGGDEQYF
TRBJ1-3 NA 12 NA TRBV29-1 TGCAGCGTGACCGGGGAAGGAAACACCATATATTTT CSVTGEGNTIYF
TRBJ1-4 NA 15 NA TRBV4-1 TGCGCCAGCAGAGTCCAGGATACAACTAATGAAAAACTGTTTTTT CASRVQDTTNEKLFF
TRBJ2-1 NA 14 NA TRBV19 TGTGCCAGTAGTATAGGGGGCGGGATCCATGAGCAGTTCTTC CASSIGGGIHEQFF
TRBJ2-1 NA 15 NA TRBV11-1 TGTGCCAGCAGCCCCGGACAGATCACCTACAATGAGCAGTTCTTC CASSPGQITYNEQFF
TRBJ1-3 NA 15 NA TRBV6-5 TGTGCCAGCAGTTACTTCCCGGGAACAGGAAACACCATATATTTT CASSYFPGTGNTIYF
TRBJ2-1 TRBD2 15 NA TRBV9 TGTGCCAGCAGCGTAGTTGCGGGAGGGCCCGGTGAGCAGTTCTTC CASSVVAGGPGEQFF
TRBJ2-5 TRBD2 15 NA TRBV27 TGTGCCAGCAGTTTATCGTTCCCGGGAGGAGAGACCCAGTACTTC CASSLSFPGGETQYF
TRBJ2-1 TRBD2 15 NA TRBV7-2 TGTGCCAGCAGCCTAAGCGGGAGGCCCTACAATGAGCAGTTCTTC CASSLSGRPYNEQFF
TRBJ2-3 TRBD1 15 NA TRBV7-3 TGTGCCAGCAGCCGACAGGGGAGATCTCGGGATACGCAGTATTTT CASSRQGRSRDTQYF
TRBJ2-7 TRBD2 13 NA TRBV29-1 TGCAGCGTCGTCCCCCCTAGCGGGGGCGAGCAGTACTTC CSVVPPSGGEQYF
TRBJ1-1 NA 16 NA TRBV30 TGTGCCTGGAGTGAAACAGGCGGGGCGCAGAACACTGAAGCTTTCTTT CAWSETGGAQNTEAFF
TRBJ2-5 TRBD2 15 NA TRBV2 TGTGCCAGCAGTGAAACCGGACTAGTAAAAGAGACCCAGTACTTC CASSETGLVKETQYF
TRBJ2-7 TRBD1 14 NA TRBV7-2 TGTGCCAGCAGCTCAGGGACAGGGTCCTACGAGCAGTACTTC CASSSGTGSYEQYF
TRBJ1-2 NA 17 NA TRBV13 TGTGCCAGCAGCTTAAGGACAGTAATGGGGGGGAAGGATGGCTACACCTTC CASSLRTVMGGKDGYTF
TRBJ2-5 TRBD2 14 NA TRBV7-2 TGTGCCAGCAGCCTCCGGACTAGTCAAGAGACCCAGTACTTC CASSLRTSQETQYF
TRBJ1-3 NA 14 once TRBV15 TGTGCCACCAGCAGAAGGGGGTCTGGAAACACCATATATTTT CATSRRGSGNTIYF
TRBJ1-1 NA 13 once TRBV11-1 TGTGCCAGCAGCCCGGGACTCTCCACTGAAGCTTTCTTT CASSPGLSTEAFF
TRBJ2-4 NA 16 NA TRBV3-1/TRBV3-2 TGTGCCAGCAGCCAAGAAAGCAGGGGAGTCAAAAACATTCAGTACTTC CASSQESRGVKNIQYF
TRBJ2-1 TRBD1 15 NA TRBV5-1 TGCGCCAGCAGCAGGACAGGGCCTTCCTACAATGAGCAGTTCTTC CASSRTGPSYNEQFF
TRBJ2-7 NA 16 few TRBV6-2/TRBV6-3 TGTGCCAGCAGTTCCCCCTTGCGCGAAATTTCCTACGAGCAGTACTTC CASSSPLREISYEQYF
TRBJ2-2 NA 13 NA TRBV5-1 TGCGCCAGCAGCTGGGGGGACACCGGGGAGCTGTTTTTT CASSWGDTGELFF
TRBJ2-7 TRBD1 16 NA TRBV11-2 TGTGCCAGCAGCTTAGTAGGACAGGGCTACTCCTACGAGCAGTACTTC CASSLVGQGYSYEQYF
TRBJ2-7 NA 13 NA TRBV10-3 TGTGCCATCAGTGACGCGGGGTCCTACGAGCAGTACTTC CAISDAGSYEQYF
TRBJ1-1 NA 14 NA TRBV6-5 TGTGCCAGCAGACGGGCTGCCAGGGACACTGAAGCTTTCTTT CASRRAARDTEAFF
TRBJ2-3 NA 13 NA TRBV6-5 TGTGCCAGCAAAATGGGTGGGGGGGATACGCAGTATTTT CASKMGGGDTQYF
TRBJ2-5 NA 14 NA TRBV6-6 TGTGCCAGCTCCAGGGGTAGGGGGGGAGAGACCCAGTACTTC CASSRGRGGETQYF
TRBJ2-2 TRBD2 15 NA TRBV2 TGTGCCAGCATTTTGACTAGCGGGCTGACCGGGGAGCTGTTTTTT CASILTSGLTGELFF
TRBJ2-7 NA 15 NA TRBV10-2 TGCGCCACCCGCTCCCGGGGCGGGACTTCTGGTGGGCAGTACTTC CATRSRGGTSGGQYF
TRBJ2-1 NA 16 NA TRBV19 TGTGCCAGTAGTATAGCTCCCAGTTCCTCCTACAATGAGCAGTTCTTC CASSIAPSSSYNEQFF
TRBJ2-7 TRBD1 16 NA TRBV11-2 TGTGCCAGCAGCTTAATCCCGGGACAGGGAGGCTACGAGCAGTACTTC CASSLIPGQGGYEQYF
TRBJ2-7 TRBD2 16 NA TRBV4-3 TGCGCCAGCAGCCAAGATCTAGTTAGCGGGGGTGACGAGCAGTACTTC CASSQDLVSGGDEQYF
TRBJ2-2 NA 15 NA TRBV7-2 TGTGCCAGCAGCTTAGATTACCGGTCGACCGGGGAGCTGTTTTTT CASSLDYRSTGELFF
TRBJ1-3 TRBD1 14 few TRBV5-1 TGCGCCAGCAGCTCCGGGACAGCTGGAAACACCATATATTTT CASSSGTAGNTIYF
TRBJ1-1 NA 14 once TRBV28 TGTGCCAGCACACCAGGGTGGGAGGACACTGAAGCTTTCTTT CASTPGWEDTEAFF
TRBJ1-1 TRBD1 14 NA TRBV30 TGTGCCTGGAGTGTGAAGGGGGCGAACACTGAAGCTTTCTTT CAWSVKGANTEAFF
TRBJ2-5 TRBD1 13 NA TRBV5-1 TGCGCCAGCAGCTTGGGGACAGGCGAGACCCAGTACTTC CASSLGTGETQYF
TRBJ2-5 TRBD2 15 NA TRBV5-1 TGCGCCAGCAGCTTGGAACTAGCGGGAGGAGGGACCCAGTACTTC CASSLELAGGGTQYF
TRBJ2-7 TRBD1 14 NA TRBV5-1 TGCGCCAGCAGCGGGACAGGGAGGTCCTACGAGCAGTACTTC CASSGTGRSYEQYF
TRBJ1-3 NA 13 NA TRBV6-5 TGTGCCAGTACAGGGATGCTTGGAAACACCATATATTTT CASTGMLGNTIYF
TRBJ2-7 TRBD2 17 NA TRBV2 TGTGCCAGCAGTTATAATTTAGCGGGACCCAGCTCCTACGAGCAGTACTTC CASSYNLAGPSSYEQYF
TRBJ1-1 TRBD1 16 once TRBV28 TGTGCCAGCAGTCCTACTTGGGGGACAGAAAACACTGAAGCTTTCTTT CASSPTWGTENTEAFF
TRBJ2-7 TRBD2 15 few TRBV29-1 TGCAGCGTTGCTACTGGGACTAGCGGCGACTACGAGCAGTACTTC CSVATGTSGDYEQYF
TRBJ1-1 TRBD1 15 NA TRBV19 TGTGCCAGTAGTGGGACGCCGGGACAGGGGTCTGAAGCTTTCTTT CASSGTPGQGSEAFF
TRBJ2-2 NA 15 NA TRBV4-3 TGCGCCAGCAGCAGGGGGACTACAACCGCCGGGGAGCTGTTTTTT CASSRGTTTAGELFF
TRBJ2-7 NA 14 NA TRBV5-1 TGCGCCAGCAGCCACGGGGAGGCCCAGGGCGAGCAGTACTTC CASSHGEAQGEQYF
TRBJ2-7 NA 16 NA TRBV7-9 TGTGCCAGCAGCCTGAGAGGGGGAGGGGTGGTTAACGAGCAGTACTTC CASSLRGGGVVNEQYF
TRBJ2-1 TRBD2 15 NA TRBV28 TGTGCCAGCAGCCTCCATAGCGGGAGTATGTATGAGCAGTTCTTC CASSLHSGSMYEQFF
TRBJ2-4 NA 14 NA TRBV28 TGTGCCAGCAGTGAGGCAGCGGAGAAACTAGGCCAGTACTTC CASSEAAEKLGQYF
TRBJ2-2 TRBD1 17 NA TRBV11-2 TGTGCCAGCAGCTTAGATCCGGGACAGGGGAGGGTCGGGGAGCTGTTTTTT CASSLDPGQGRVGELFF
TRBJ2-5 TRBD1 16 once TRBV4-1 TGCGCCAGCAGCCAAGGGGACAGGGGGCGCGATGAGACCCAGTACTTC CASSQGDRGRDETQYF
TRBJ1-3 NA 16 once TRBV5-6 TGTGCCAGCAGCCCACTTGGGCCAGTATCTGGAAACACCATATATTTT CASSPLGPVSGNTIYF
TRBJ1-2 NA 13 once TRBV10-2 TGCGCCAGCAGTGAGGGCGGGGACTATGGCTACACCTTC CASSEGGDYGYTF